This passage covers 31 T cell receptor beta chains from one sample sequenced in a study of CD8 T cells in ankylosing spondylitis. The study's findings and limits: A TCR beta motif of roughly 8 highly homologous variants appeared characteristic of ankylosing spondylitis blood.

In TCRdb, the 5' RACE reads were re-called with MiXCR into one record per CDR3 protein. Of about 500,000 distinct CDR3 sequences in the sample, roughly 12% were seen once. These receptors' antigens are unknown. Material for sequencing was blood, either unsorted or a sorted T cell fraction (not recorded which). The receptors derive from a male donor with ankylosing spondylitis.

A few counts support this clonotype. The chain carries TRBV5-1 and TRBJ1-1, with 7 positions matching TRBD1. Looked up from germline, CDR1 is SGHRS and CDR2 is YFSETQ. The J segment lost 8 bases and the V segment lost 5 bases, leaving 6 bases of the junction unmatched. The CDR3 loop spans 12 amino acids. CDR3 loop: CASRRGDSEAFF. The CDR3 nucleotides read TGCGCCAGCAGGCGTGGGGACAGCGAAGCTTTCTTT.

The rearrangement joins TRBV5-1 to TRBJ2-7; 10 bases agree with TRBD1. The V segment lost 2 bases and the J segment 5 bases; nucleotides outside the gene matches: 4. This CDR3 spans 14 amino acids. The germline V gene has CDR1 SGHRS and CDR2 YFSETQ. The CDR3 DNA is TGCGCCAGCAGCTTAACCGGGACAGGGGACGAGCAGTACGTC. It encodes CASSLTGTGDEQYV.

This clonotype was counted only a few times. The chain is built from TRBV11-2 and TRBJ2-7; 8 positions match TRBD1. CDR1 and CDR2 (germline): SGHAT, FQNNGV. J was trimmed by 5 bases and V by 8 bases; bases with no gene match: 17. CDR3 length equals 16 residues. CDR3 in DNA: TGTGCCAGCCCCCGGCCAGGGGGCTGCTATTTGGACGAGCAGTACGTC. Translating it yields CASPRPGGCYLDEQYV.

This chain joins TRBV12-3 or TRBV12-4 and TRBJ2-1; D not resolved. V lost 5 bases and J 10 bases, leaving 9 bases between the germline ends. This CDR3 is built from 11 residues. The CDR3 region is CASSNPKEQFF. The CDR3 nucleotides read TGTGCCAGCAGTAACCCGAAGGAGCAGTTCTTC.

This clonotype occurred a few times. This chain links TRBV29-1 with TRBJ2-1; 12 nucleotides match TRBD2. The germline V gene encodes CDR1 SQVTM and CDR2 ANQGSEA. With V trimmed by 8 bases and J by 8 bases, 10 bases remained unmatched. The CDR3 spans 14 residues. CDR3 nucleotide sequence: TGCAGCACAAACAGACTAGCGGGAGAGCATGAGCAGTTCTTC. Protein sequence: CSTNRLAGEHEQFF.

This clonotype was seen only a few times. This chain's CDR3 is CASSQREGAGTEAFF. CDR3 bases: TGTGCCAGCAGCCAAAGGGAGGGGGCCGGCACTGAAGCTTTCTTT. The rearrangement uses TRBV14 and TRBJ1-1, with 7 bases that match TRBD1. The CDR3 runs 15 residues. Germline lookup yields CDR1 SGHDN and CDR2 FVKESK. With 2 bases clipped from V and 4 bases from J, the junction kept 7 bases outside the gene matches.

J is TRBJ2-1 and V is TRBV7-2, with D tentatively TRBD2 (6 bases). The germline V gene encodes CDR1 SGHTA and CDR2 FQGNSA. Trimming shortened V by 4 bases and J by 6 bases, and 13 bases separated the two germline ends. CDR3 length: 14 amino acids. CDR3 loop: CASSSAGRFNEQFF. In DNA, the CDR3 is TGTGCCAGCAGCTCGGCGGGGAGATTCAATGAGCAGTTCTTC.

In this sample, this clonotype turned up a few times. CDR3 protein: CSASIGGSGSYEQYV. The DNA for the CDR3 is TGCAGTGCTAGCATCGGCGGGAGTGGTTCCTACGAGCAGTACGTC. This chain joins TRBV20-1 and TRBJ2-7; 7 bases match TRBD2. CDR3 length: 15 amino acids. CDR1 is DFQATT, CDR2 SNEGSKA, per germline (reference sequence). Trimming removed 3 bases from V and 1 base from J; junction bases left unmatched: 9.

Only a few counts were recorded for this clonotype. The chain joins TRBV20-1 to TRBJ1-5; perhaps TRBD1 as D (5 bases). The CDR3 contains 13 residues. Trimming removed 4 bases at V and 7 bases at J, with 14 bases between. CDR1 and CDR2 (germline): DFQATT, SNEGSKA (reference sequence). The CDR3: CSAMRDPGQPQHF. The CDR3 region has the DNA TGCAGTGCTATGCGGGACCCGGGGCAGCCCCAGCATTTT.

This clonotype was detected only a few times. This chain connects TRBV5-6 to TRBJ1-5; no clear D. Trimming took off 0 bases at V and 8 bases at J, with 12 bases between the two ends. There are 14 residues in the CDR3. Germline lookup yields CDR1 SGHDT and CDR2 YYEEEE. The CDR3: CASSLAGRVEPQHF. In DNA form, the CDR3 reads TGTGCCAGCAGCTTGGCCGGGCGGGTGGAGCCCCAGCATTTT.

V gene TRBV20-1 combines with J gene TRBJ2-7; 10 bases are shared with TRBD2. CDR1 and CDR2 from the germline V gene are DFQATT and SNEGSKA (reference sequence). This CDR3 is built from 15 residues. V shed 0 bases, J shed 7 bases, and the junction held 9 bases outside the gene matches. CDR3 sequence reads: CSARDRIAGGEEQYF. The CDR3 coding sequence is TGCAGTGCTAGAGATCGTATAGCGGGAGGTGAGGAGCAGTACTTC.

This clonotype was detected many times. The gene calls are TRBV18 and TRBJ2-2; D might be TRBD1 (5 bases). The CDR3 is 15 amino acids. Trimming cost V 6 bases and J 1 base, with 12 bases left between them. Germline CDR1 is KGHSH and CDR2 is LQKENI. The CDR3 loop is CASSPRQGNTGELFF. The CDR3 region has the DNA TGTGCCAGCTCCCCTAGGCAGGGGAACACCGGGGAGCTGTTTTTT.

In this sample, this clonotype turned up a few times. The chain links TRBV2 to TRBJ1-5, with 9 bases lining up with TRBD1. The germline CDR1 and CDR2 sequences are SNHLY and FYNNEI. Trimming removed 6 bases from V and 5 bases from J; junction bases left unmatched: 11. This CDR3 contains 16 residues. CDR3 in amino acids: CASRALTGGKDQPQHF. The CDR3 nucleotides are TGTGCCAGCAGAGCCCTAACAGGGGGCAAGGATCAGCCCCAGCATTTT.

This clonotype was observed at least ten times. The chain is built from TRBV20-1 and TRBJ1-1; the D is unclear. CDR3 length: 13 residues. V dropped 6 bases and J dropped 1 base, with 12 bases sitting between them. Germline V gene data show CDR1 as DFQATT and CDR2 as SNEGSKA (reference sequence). The CDR3 sequence: CSAQRAQNTEAFF. The CDR3 region has the DNA TGCAGTGCCCAGAGAGCGCAGAACACTGAAGCTTTCTTT.

In its sample, this clonotype was seen many times. The chain employs TRBV5-1 and TRBJ2-1; D is possibly TRBD2 (6 bases). The V end lost 4 bases, the J end lost 8 bases, and 19 bases lay between the germline ends. CDR1 and CDR2 from the germline V gene are SGHRS and YFSETQ. The CDR3 loop spans 15 amino acids. In nucleotides, the CDR3 is TGCGCCAGCAGCCCGGAGGGGACGGTATTCGATGAGCAGTTCTTC. Amino acid sequence: CASSPEGTVFDEQFF. The full variable domain, its missing parts supplied by reference TRBV5-1 and TRBJ2-1, is KAGVTQTPRYLIKTRGQQVTLSCSPISGHRSVSWYQQTPGQGLQFLFEYFSETQRNKGNFPGRFSGRQFSNSRSEMNVSTLELGDSALYLCASSPEGTVFDEQFFGPGTRLTVL.

This clonotype was found a few times. The chain links TRBV24-1 to TRBJ2-6; the D is unclear. Between the trimmed V and J ends, which lost 3 bases and 0 bases, there was a span of 2 bases. The germline V gene has CDR1 KGHDR and CDR2 SFDVKD. CDR3 size: 14 residues. The CDR3 protein is CATSDASGANVLTF. As DNA, the CDR3 is TGTGCCACCAGTGATGCCTCTGGGGCCAACGTCCTGACTTTC.

This clonotype has only a few counts. The V and J genes are TRBV20-1 and TRBJ1-5; 7 positions agree with TRBD1. Germline lookup yields CDR1 DFQATT and CDR2 SNEGSKA (reference sequence). The CDR3 loop spans 15 amino acids. The trim removed 6 bases at V and 0 bases at J, leaving 8 bases unmatched. The CDR3 loop reads CSAATTGDSNQPQHF. Here the CDR3 DNA reads TGCAGTGCGGCCACCACAGGGGATAGCAATCAGCCCCAGCATTTT.

The chain has TRBV9 and TRBJ2-1, with TRBD1 identical over 7 bases. V gave up 4 bases and J gave up 1 base; unmatched junction bases: 5. The CDR3 consists of 15 residues. CDR1 is SGDLS, CDR2 YYNGEE, per germline. The CDR3 sequence: CASSSRQGSYNEQFF. The CDR3 DNA reads as TGTGCCAGCAGCTCACGACAGGGATCCTACAATGAGCAGTTCTTC.

This clonotype has a handful of counts. The chain employs TRBV15 and TRBJ1-2, with TRBD1 matching 7 bases. Germline-derived CDR1 and CDR2 are LNHNV and YYDKDF (reference sequence). The CDR3 runs to 14 residues. V lost 8 bases to trimming and J lost 4 bases; unmatched junction nucleotides: 10. CDR3 DNA: TGTGCCACCTCGGGGGGACAGACCCCCTATGGCTACACCTTC. Amino acids: CATSGGQTPYGYTF.

The V call is TRBV4-1, the J call TRBJ2-2; 9 bases match TRBD2. Germline CDR1 and CDR2: MGHRA and YSYEKL. Trimming cost V 1 base and J 7 bases; bases outside gene matches: 10. The CDR3 consists of 17 residues. The CDR3 reads CASSQGLADHRGGELFF. The CDR3 DNA sequence: TGCGCCAGCAGCCAAGGACTAGCGGACCACCGAGGCGGGGAGCTGTTTTTT.

Many counts were recorded for this clonotype. V is TRBV7-9 and J is TRBJ1-4; TRBD1 agrees at 7 bases. The V gene end was trimmed by 5 bases and the J gene end by 1 base; junction bases not matched to a gene: 1. Germline values: CDR1 SEHNR, CDR2 FQNEAQ (reference sequence). This CDR3 is built from 14 residues. This CDR3 reads CASSRQGTNEKLFF. The CDR3 DNA reads as TGTGCCAGCAGCCGACAGGGAACTAATGAAAAACTGTTTTTT.

The rearrangement joins TRBV5-4 to TRBJ2-1; D ambiguous. The germline V gene has CDR1 SGHNT and CDR2 YYREEE (reference sequence). CDR3 size: 14 residues. V dropped 3 bases and J dropped 6 bases, with 13 bases sitting between them. In DNA form, the CDR3 reads TGTGCCAGCAGCTCCCCTACCGACGGCAATGAGCAGTTCTTC. This translates into CASSSPTDGNEQFF.

In its sample, this clonotype was seen a few times. The chain combines TRBV5-1 with TRBJ2-3; weak D call: TRBD1 (5 bases). The CDR3 has 17 residues. The germline V gene encodes CDR1 SGHRS and CDR2 YFSETQ. Trimming shortened V by 0 bases and J by 0 bases, and 14 bases separated the two germline ends. In DNA, the CDR3 is TGCGCCAGCAGCTTGGGACAGCTTGCCTCTAGCACAGATACGCAGTATTTT. Translating it yields CASSLGQLASSTDTQYF. Looking up the rest from reference TRBV5-1 and TRBJ2-3 gives the full variable domain: KAGVTQTPRYLIKTRGQQVTLSCSPISGHRSVSWYQQTPGQGLQFLFEYFSETQRNKGNFPGRFSGRQFSNSRSEMNVSTLELGDSALYLCASSLGQLASSTDTQYFGPGTRLTVL.

V usage is TRBV20-1 and J usage is TRBJ2-5; a weak D match, TRBD1 (5 bases). Trimming shortened V by 0 bases and J by 4 bases, and 15 bases separated the two germline ends. The germline CDR1 and CDR2 sequences are DFQATT and SNEGSKA (reference sequence). The CDR3 has 15 residues. CDR3 bases: TGCAGTGCTAGAGAGCCGACAGCCTACAGAGAGACCCAGTACTTC. Translating gives CSAREPTAYRETQYF.

This clonotype was seen repeatedly, ten times or more. V is TRBV7-9 and J is TRBJ2-1; D gene uncertain. V lost 2 bases to trimming and J lost 9 bases, with 8 bases between them. Germline-derived CDR1 and CDR2 are SEHNR and FQNEAQ (reference sequence). CDR3 length: 12 amino acids. DNA for the CDR3: TGTGCCAGCAGCTTAACCGCCGTTGAGCAGTTCTTC. Translation: CASSLTAVEQFF.

This clonotype was observed at least ten times. The chain employs TRBV12-5 and TRBJ2-2; TRBD2 is a possible D gene (5 bases). The CDR3 extends over 13 amino acids. V was clipped by 6 bases and J by 5 bases, with 10 bases between them. Germline loops: CDR1 LGHNT, CDR2 FRNRAP. CDR3 sequence: CASGPGVTGELFF. The CDR3 region has the DNA TGTGCTAGTGGACCCGGGGTTACCGGGGAGCTGTTTTTT. The full variable domain, completed using reference TRBV12-5 and TRBJ2-2, is DARVTQTPRHKVTEMGQEVTMRCQPILGHNTVFWYRQTMMQGLELLAYFRNRAPLDDSGMPKDRFSAEMPDATLATLKIQPSEPRDSAVYFCASGPGVTGELFFGEGSRLTVL.

This clonotype was detected a few times. The J gene is TRBJ1-1, the V gene TRBV24-1; no clear D gene. The CDR3 totals 13 residues. Germline CDR1 and CDR2: KGHDR and SFDVKD. Trimming cost V 9 bases and J 4 bases, with 14 bases left between them. CDR3 sequence (DNA): TGTGCCACCCGAGAAGTGGGGAGCACTGAAGCTTTCTTT. Protein sequence: CATREVGSTEAFF.

The gene calls are TRBV3-1 and TRBJ1-5, with TRBD1 identical over 7 bases. This CDR3 has 14 residues. Germline V gene lookup returns CDR1 LGHDT and CDR2 YNNKEL (reference sequence). J lost 9 bases, V lost 1 base, and 6 bases had no gene match. For the CDR3, the DNA is TGTGCCAGCAGCCAAGGACAGGGTTTTGGGCCCCAGCATTTT. Protein product: CASSQGQGFGPQHF.

This clonotype was observed a handful of times. The V and J genes are TRBV20-1 and TRBJ2-5; D is possibly TRBD1 or TRBD2 (5 bases each). CDR1 is DFQATT, CDR2 SNEGSKA, per germline (reference sequence). The CDR3 consists of 14 residues. Trimming pared 7 bases from V and 2 bases from J, leaving 17 bases between. The CDR3: CSVGVTGKQETQYF. CDR3 sequence (DNA): TGCAGTGTGGGGGTAACGGGAAAGCAAGAGACCCAGTACTTC.

This clonotype has at least ten counts. The V gene is TRBV5-1, the J gene TRBJ1-1; a weak D match, TRBD1 (5 bases). This CDR3 spans 16 amino acids. Trimming shortened V by 2 bases and J by 0 bases, and 14 bases separated the two germline ends. CDR1 SGHRS and CDR2 YFSETQ come from the germline V gene. CDR3 DNA sequence: TGCGCCAGCAGCTTTTTGGGGGATCAGATGAACACTGAAGCTTTCTTT. It translates to CASSFLGDQMNTEAFF.

The rearrangement joins TRBV7-2 to TRBJ2-3; D remains ambiguous. The V gene's germline CDR1 is SGHTA and CDR2 FQGNSA. This CDR3 contains 13 residues. V lost 5 bases to trimming and J lost 6 bases, with 12 bases between them. The DNA for the CDR3 is TGTGCCAGCAGCCCAAAGGCCGGGGATACGCAGTATTTT. Protein: CASSPKAGDTQYF.